The next 21 T cell receptor beta chains were all read from a single sample in a study of CD8+CD57+ T cells in acquired aplastic anemia. CDR3 and TCR beta VDJ profiling relied on genomic DNA as the template. TCRdb re-called the reads through MiXCR, storing one row per CDR3 protein. This sample has roughly 200,000 distinct CDR3 sequences; 60% to 65% occur once, and the top ten carry less than 30%. Sample: sorted CD4+, CD8+, or CD8+CD57+ T cells (not recorded which) from PBMCs. The receptors here all came from a human donor in good health.

This sequence joins TRBV20-1 and TRBJ2-4; D is possibly TRBD1 (6 bases). The V end lost 6 bases, the J end lost 1 base, and 13 bases lay between the germline ends. The CDR3 consists of 14 residues. Germline values: CDR1 DFQATT, CDR2 SNEGSKA (reference sequence). Here the CDR3 reads CSALQGAAKNIQYF. CDR3 nucleotide sequence: TGCAGTGCGCTACAGGGTGCCGCCAAAAACATTCAGTACTTC.

This clonotype was counted many times. The CDR3 DNA is TGCAGTGCTGGGACCACGAACACCGGGGAGCTGTTTTTT. Amino acid sequence: CSAGTTNTGELFF. The rearrangement links TRBV20-1 to TRBJ2-2; D may correspond to TRBD1 or TRBD2 (5 bases each). Germline lookup yields CDR1 DFQATT and CDR2 SNEGSKA (reference sequence). The V end lost 5 bases, the J end lost 0 bases, and 7 bases lay between the germline ends. CDR3 size: 13 residues.

V is TRBV20-1 and J is TRBJ2-3, with D tentatively TRBD1 or TRBD2 (5 bases each). The germline V gene encodes CDR1 DFQATT and CDR2 SNEGSKA (reference sequence). The CDR3 is made up of 13 amino acids. The germline V and J ends were trimmed by 3 bases and 5 bases, with 12 bases remaining between them. CDR3 nucleotide sequence: TGCAGTGCTAGGGGTACGGGACGAGATACGCAGTATTTT. Translated: CSARGTGRDTQYF.

V and J are TRBV10-3 and TRBJ2-7; TRBD1 matches at 10 bases. The CDR3 extends over 12 amino acids. The germline CDR1 and CDR2 sequences are ENHRY and SYGVKD. The trim removed 11 bases at V and 6 bases at J, leaving 7 bases unmatched. This CDR3 reads CAAGTGVSEQYF. Written as DNA, the CDR3 is TGTGCCGCCGGGACAGGGGTTTCCGAGCAGTACTTC.

The chain employs TRBV20-1 and TRBJ2-3; TRBD2 agrees at 14 bases. The junction had 7 bases not matched to a gene; V was cut back by 6 bases and J by 5 bases. Per germline, CDR1 DFQATT and CDR2 SNEGSKA (reference sequence). The CDR3 consists of 15 residues. CDR3 sequence: CSALTGTSGGDTQYF. CDR3 DNA: TGCAGTGCCCTGACAGGGACTAGCGGGGGAGATACGCAGTATTTT.

The V gene is TRBV7-9, the J gene TRBJ2-1; 12 bases match TRBD2. Trimming at V came to 5 bases and at J to 9 bases, leaving 8 bases not matched to a gene. The CDR3 consists of 15 residues. Germline V gives CDR1 SEHNR, CDR2 FQNEAQ (reference sequence). This chain's CDR3 is CASSPSTSGSAEQFF. The DNA of the CDR3 is TGTGCCAGCAGCCCCTCGACTAGCGGGAGCGCTGAGCAGTTCTTC. The complete variable domain, with remaining parts taken from reference TRBV7-9 and TRBJ2-1, reads DTGVSQNPRHKITKRGQNVTFRCDPISEHNRLYWYRQTLGQGPEFLTYFQNEAQLEKSRLLSDRFSAERPKGSFSTLEIQRTEQGDSAMYLCASSPSTSGSAEQFFGPGTRLTVL.

This sequence joins TRBV19 and TRBJ2-7; possible D gene TRBD1, 6 bases. This CDR3 comprises 12 residues. Germline assignment: CDR1 LNHDA and CDR2 SQIVND (reference sequence). With 5 bases removed from V and 6 bases from J, the gap between germline ends came to 11 bases. CDR3 protein: CASSPGVAEQYF. DNA for the CDR3: TGTGCCAGTAGTCCAGGGGTTGCCGAGCAGTACTTC.

This clonotype was observed once. The gene calls are TRBV20-1 and TRBJ2-3; TRBD2 might be the D (6 bases). V shed 5 bases and J shed 1 base, with 10 bases lying between them. CDR1 and CDR2 from the germline V gene are DFQATT and SNEGSKA (reference sequence). The CDR3 is made up of 13 amino acids. The CDR3 DNA reads as TGCAGTGCTGGGGACTGGCGCACAGATACGCAGTATTTT. This gives the protein CSAGDWRTDTQYF.

The chain has TRBV2 and TRBJ1-1; D not certain. The CDR3 length is 15 residues. Trimming cost V 3 bases and J 1 base, with 12 bases left between them. Germline CDR1 and CDR2: SNHLY and FYNNEI. The CDR3 here is CASSENPRGNTEAFF. In DNA, the CDR3 is TGTGCCAGCAGTGAGAACCCACGGGGGAACACTGAAGCTTTCTTT.

This clonotype was counted only a few times. This CDR3 is CSATLDNRGTEAFF. The DNA for the CDR3 is TGCAGTGCTACGTTAGATAACAGGGGGACTGAAGCTTTCTTT. V and J are TRBV20-1 and TRBJ1-1; 8 positions match TRBD1. The V and J ends lost 4 bases and 5 bases, in that order; junction bases with no gene match: 9. CDR3 length: 14 amino acids. The germline V gene encodes CDR1 DFQATT and CDR2 SNEGSKA (reference sequence).

The V gene is TRBV25-1, the J gene TRBJ2-6; possible D gene TRBD2, 5 bases. Germline values: CDR1 MGHDK, CDR2 SYGVNS. The CDR3 has 19 amino acids. V was shortened by 3 bases and J by 0 bases, with 18 bases between the two germline ends. The CDR3 DNA sequence: TGTGCCAGCAGTGATTTACGGGGTACTCCCGACTCTGGGGCCAACGTCCTGACTTTC. Amino acid sequence: CASSDLRGTPDSGANVLTF.

The rearrangement joins TRBV11-2 to TRBJ2-5; perhaps D is TRBD1 or TRBD2 (5 bases each). Germline loops: CDR1 SGHAT, CDR2 FQNNGV. CDR3 length: 15 amino acids. Trimming took 6 bases from V and 2 from J, leaving 16 bases between them. CDR3 nucleotide sequence: TGTGCCAGCAGTGACGGGACGGGCAGTCAAGAGACCCAGTACTTC. It yields the protein CASSDGTGSQETQYF.

This chain uses TRBV9 with TRBJ2-3, with D possibly being TRBD1 or TRBD2 (5 bases each). Germline V lookup: CDR1 SGDLS, CDR2 YYNGEE. V gave up 4 bases and J gave up 5 bases, with 17 bases separating them. The CDR3 loop spans 15 amino acids. CDR3 sequence (DNA): TGTGCCAGCAGCACCGAAGAGGGGCGCGGAGATACGCAGTATTTT. Translating it yields CASSTEEGRGDTQYF.

V usage is TRBV14 and J usage is TRBJ2-2, with D unresolved. The CDR3 is 17 amino acids. The V end was cut by 3 bases, the J end by 7 bases, with 21 bases between. The germline gives CDR1 SGHDN, CDR2 FVKESK. The CDR3 DNA is TGTGCCAGCAGCCACGGAAGGACCAGGCTGGAACACGGGGAGCTGTTTTTT. It specifies CASSHGRTRLEHGELFF.

A note on this clonotype: Sequence at one end of the junction differs from germline and may be a read error. In DNA, the CDR3 is TGTGCCAGCAGTTCCGCGGCTAGCGGGCAAGAGACCCAGTACTTC. Its protein is CASSSAASGQETQYF. The gene calls are TRBV10-3 and TRBJ2-5; TRBD2 agrees at 8 bases. Germline V gene sequence: CDR1 ENHRY, CDR2 SYGVKD. The CDR3 has 15 residues.

This clonotype occurred once. The V gene is TRBV2, the J gene TRBJ2-3; D is uncertain. The germline gives CDR1 SNHLY, CDR2 FYNNEI. Deletions cut 0 bases from V and 2 bases from J, with 12 bases between. The CDR3 is 16 amino acids. CDR3 in DNA: TGTGCCAGCAGTGAAGCGTCCTCCTCCATCACAGATACGCAGTATTTT. Encoded protein: CASSEASSSITDTQYF.

The J gene is TRBJ1-5, the V gene TRBV7-9; no clear D. V was shortened by 8 bases and J by 8 bases, with 10 bases between the two germline ends. The germline gives CDR1 SEHNR, CDR2 FQNEAQ (reference sequence). The CDR3 is 11 residues long. In DNA form, the CDR3 reads TGTGCCAGCGGTTGGGGTGAGCCCCAGCATTTT. Amino acids: CASGWGEPQHF.

V is TRBV10-3 and J is TRBJ2-2; possibly TRBD2 for D (8 bases). The germline gives CDR1 ENHRY, CDR2 SYGVKD. This CDR3 has 20 residues. Trimming cost V 7 bases and J 0 bases, with 27 bases left between them. The CDR3 coding sequence is TGTGCCATCACCACAGGGGACCCGGGGAGCGGGGGTTCGAACACCGGGGAGCTGTTTTTT. This codes for CAITTGDPGSGGSNTGELFF.

V is TRBV7-6 and J is TRBJ2-2; D is perhaps TRBD1 or TRBD2 (5 bases each). The CDR3 extends over 16 amino acids. Trimming shortened V by 0 bases and J by 3 bases, and 11 bases separated the two germline ends. The germline CDR1 and CDR2 sequences are SGHVS and FNYEAQ. The CDR3 loop is CASSLAPSRDTGELFF. CDR3 nucleotides: TGTGCCAGCAGCTTAGCGCCTAGCAGGGACACCGGGGAGCTGTTTTTT.

This clonotype was counted many times. The gene calls are TRBV6-6 and TRBJ1-4; no clear D. The CDR3 is 11 residues long. With 7 bases removed from V and 7 bases from J, the gap between germline ends came to 7 bases. Germline V gives CDR1 MNHNY, CDR2 SVGAGI (reference sequence). DNA for the CDR3: TGTGCCAGCACCAACGGTGAAAAACTGTTTTTT. Translation gives CASTNGEKLFF.

This clonotype was picked up a small number of times. The V gene is TRBV20-1, the J gene TRBJ2-7; tentative D call: TRBD2 (7 bases). Germline V gene data show CDR1 as DFQATT and CDR2 as SNEGSKA (reference sequence). CDR3 length: 15 residues. The V and J ends lost 3 bases and 7 bases respectively, with 22 bases between them. The CDR3 reads CSARDFEGGLGEQYF. CDR3 in DNA: TGCAGTGCTAGGGACTTCGAGGGGGGGCTTGGGGAGCAGTACTTC.